This TCR beta chain was found in a study of T cell responses to AZD1222 COVID-19 vaccine. Study findings and constraints: Spike was spanned by vaccine-associated CD4 TCRs, with dominance at 160-218 and 743-854. Targets within unmutated variant regions were reportedly found for nearly half of spike-specific TCRs. Possibly, clonal diversity was underestimated; donors were largely white British and included more females. All repertoire sampling was performed exclusively after the peak T cell response.

The V end lost 3 bases, the J end lost 8 bases, and 11 bases lay between the germline ends. The CDR3 sequence is 14 residues long. The V gene's germline CDR1 is MGHDK and CDR2 SYGVNS. Points on this clone: The antigen remains undetermined.

The repertoire was sequenced with immunoSEQ multiplex PCR; TCRdb's copy has only in-frame clones and lacks some. The data show 90,000 to 150,000 clones, about 89% seen once. This TCR was recovered from an adult who received the AZD1222 COVID-19 vaccine. The V call is TRBV25-1, the J call TRBJ1-6, with TRBD1 as a possible D gene (6 bases). This material consisted of peripheral blood, taken 28 days after the second AZD1222 dose. CDR3 in amino acids: CASSEPAGDSPLHF. DNA of the CDR3: TGTGCCAGCAGTGAGCCGGCAGGGGATTCACCCCTCCACTTT.